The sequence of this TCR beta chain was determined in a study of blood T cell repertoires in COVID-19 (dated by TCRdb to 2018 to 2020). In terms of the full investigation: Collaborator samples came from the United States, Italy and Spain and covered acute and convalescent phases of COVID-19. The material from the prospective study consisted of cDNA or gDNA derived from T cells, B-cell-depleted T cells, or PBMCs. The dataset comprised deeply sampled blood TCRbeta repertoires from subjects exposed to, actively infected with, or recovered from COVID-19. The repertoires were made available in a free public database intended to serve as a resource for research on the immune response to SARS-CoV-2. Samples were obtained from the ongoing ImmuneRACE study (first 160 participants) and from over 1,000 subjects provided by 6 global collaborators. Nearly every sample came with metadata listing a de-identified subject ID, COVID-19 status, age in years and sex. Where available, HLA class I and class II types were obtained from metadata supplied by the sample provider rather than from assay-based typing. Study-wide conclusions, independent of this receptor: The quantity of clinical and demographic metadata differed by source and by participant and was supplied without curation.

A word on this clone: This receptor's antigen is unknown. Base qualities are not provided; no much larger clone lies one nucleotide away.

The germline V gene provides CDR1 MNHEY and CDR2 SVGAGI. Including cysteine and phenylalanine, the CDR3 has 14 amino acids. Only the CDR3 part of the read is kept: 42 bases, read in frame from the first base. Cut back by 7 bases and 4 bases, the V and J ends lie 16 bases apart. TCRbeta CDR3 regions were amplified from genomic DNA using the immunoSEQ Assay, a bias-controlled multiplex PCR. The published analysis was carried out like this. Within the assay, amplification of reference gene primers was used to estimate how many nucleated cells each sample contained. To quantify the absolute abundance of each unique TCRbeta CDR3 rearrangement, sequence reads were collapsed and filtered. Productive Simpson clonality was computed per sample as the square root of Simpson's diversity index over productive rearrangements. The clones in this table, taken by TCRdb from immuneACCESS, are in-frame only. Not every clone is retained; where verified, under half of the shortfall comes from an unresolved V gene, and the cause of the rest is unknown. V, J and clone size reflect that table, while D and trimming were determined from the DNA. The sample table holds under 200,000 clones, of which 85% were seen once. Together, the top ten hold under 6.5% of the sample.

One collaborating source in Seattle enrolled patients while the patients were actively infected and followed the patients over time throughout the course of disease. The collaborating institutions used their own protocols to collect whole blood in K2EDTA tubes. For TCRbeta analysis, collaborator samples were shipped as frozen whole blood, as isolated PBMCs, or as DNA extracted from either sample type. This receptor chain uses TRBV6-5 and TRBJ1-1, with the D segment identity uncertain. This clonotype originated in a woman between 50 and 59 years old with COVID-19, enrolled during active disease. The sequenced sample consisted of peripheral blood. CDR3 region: CASTETLSGTEAFF. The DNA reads TGTGCCAGCACCGAGACCCTAAGCGGCACTGAAGCTTTCTTT.